This T cell receptor (beta chain) is from a study of blood T cell repertoires in COVID-19 (dated by TCRdb to the early 2020s). Notes on the research overall: Collaborator samples came from the United States, Italy and Spain and covered acute and convalescent phases of COVID-19. The material from the prospective study consisted of cDNA or gDNA derived from T cells, B-cell-depleted T cells, or PBMCs. The repertoires were released in a freely available public database meant as a resource for research on the immune response to SARS-CoV-2. Samples were obtained from the ongoing ImmuneRACE study (first 160 participants) and from 1,200 or so subjects provided by 6 global collaborators. The dataset comprised deeply sampled blood TCRbeta repertoires from subjects exposed to, actively infected with, or recovered from COVID-19. Where available, HLA class I and class II types were taken from metadata supplied by the sample provider and were not determined by assay-based typing. The sample metadata nearly always contained a de-identified subject ID, COVID-19 status, age in years and sex.

About this clone itself: This clone's antigen is unknown. No much larger clone exists at a distance of one base, and base qualities are not known.

Broader findings and caveats from the paper: The quantity of clinical and demographic metadata differed by source and by participant and was supplied without curation.

TCRbeta CDR3 regions were amplified from genomic DNA by means of the immunoSEQ Assay, a bias-controlled multiplex PCR. The original methods were these. Within the assay, amplification of reference gene primers was used to estimate how many nucleated cells each sample contained. To quantify the absolute abundance of each unique TCRbeta CDR3 rearrangement, sequence reads were collapsed and filtered. Productive Simpson clonality was computed per sample as the square root of Simpson's diversity index over productive rearrangements. As stored in TCRdb, this immuneACCESS dataset retains in-frame rearrangements with V and J assigned. A fraction of the clones does not appear; measured against another copy, unresolved V genes explain less than half of the discrepancy, and the remainder lacks a known reason. That table supplies the V and J calls and clone size; D and trimming were determined from the DNA. The sample table contains 140,000 or so clones; only one count was recorded for 80% to 90% of them. The top ten hold more than 9.5% of the sample.

Whole blood was collected in K2EDTA tubes by collaborating institutions according to the institutions' own protocols. For TCRbeta analysis, collaborators shipped samples in one of three forms: frozen whole blood, isolated PBMCs, or DNA extracted from either of those sample types. Taken from cysteine to phenylalanine, the CDR3 has 14 residues. The CDR3 DNA has 42 bases and is translated from base 1. Per the germline V gene, SGHRS is the CDR1 and YFSETQ is the CDR2. V gives up 4 bases and J gives up 0 bases, and the segment between their germline ends measures 8 bases. The specimen was peripheral blood. Recombination connected TRBV5-1 to TRBJ2-4; the D gene is not confidently resolved. The sequence came from a woman older than 75 with acute or convalescent COVID-19. The sequence in DNA is TGCGCCAGCAGCCCCCTGTTAGCCAAAAACATTCAGTACTTC. Its protein product is CASSPLLAKNIQYF.